This T cell receptor (beta chain) appears in the sequencing data of a study of T cell responses to AZD1222 COVID-19 vaccine. The table came from immunoSEQ multiplex PCR; TCRdb's copy has only in-frame clones and leaves some out. The sample records over 70,000 clones, 65% to 80% being singletons. Points from the study as a whole: Reports indicate that nearly half of spike-specific TCRs are directed at unmutated variant regions.

Losses at the gene ends were 5 bases for V and 4 bases for J; bases not matched to a gene: 3. Per the germline V gene, CDR1 is MNHEY and CDR2 is SVGAGI. The CDR3 contains 14 residues. Concerning this clone: Its antigen is not identified.

V and J are TRBV6-5 and TRBJ2-2; 8 bases match TRBD1. This material consisted of peripheral blood, taken 28 days after the second dose of the MenACWY control vaccine. The receptor was derived from an adult who received the MenACWY meningococcal vaccine as a control. The CDR3 sequence: CASSMDRATGELFF. CDR3 coding DNA: TGTGCCAGCAGTATGGACAGGGCCACCGGGGAGCTGTTTTTT.